The clone carrying this T cell receptor (beta chain) showed up just once. The antigen is unknown. Trimming pared 0 bases from V and 2 bases from J, leaving 8 bases between. CDR1 is LGHNA and CDR2 is YSLEER in the germline V gene. The CDR3 loop spans 14 amino acids. The protocol was immunoSEQ multiplex PCR, while the TCRdb copy is restricted to in-frame clones and leaves out a portion. The sample lists about 15,000 clones, 50% to 75% occurring once. The entry originates in a study of OX40 agonist ivuxolimab in advanced cancers. Study-level findings and limits: Average numbers of expanded clones were greater in CD8+ T cells than in CD4+.

Sequencing was performed on CD4+ or CD8+ T cells sorted from blood, taken in a trial of the OX40 agonist ivuxolimab. The TCR originated in an adult with an advanced solid tumor such as melanoma, head and neck, liver or kidney cancer. The chain has TRBV4-3 and TRBJ2-7; no reliable D call. The CDR3 is CASSQDVGPYEQYF. CDR3 in DNA: TGCGCCAGCAGCCAAGATGTAGGGCCCTACGAGCAGTACTTC.